These 18 T cell receptor beta chains share one sample of origin, sequenced in a study of response to subunit inactivated influenza vaccine. TCRdb re-called the RT-PCR reads through MiXCR, storing one row per CDR3 protein. The sample has about 570,000 distinct CDR3 sequences, 12% seen once. Specimen: PBMCs from blood, collected on the day of vaccination. The receptors shown here come from a man aged 50-59 years who received an inactivated influenza vaccine.

This clonotype was seen a few times. The chain links TRBV29-1 to TRBJ2-3; the D gene is possibly TRBD2 (5 bases). The CDR3 contains 11 residues. The germline CDR1 and CDR2 sequences are SQVTM and ANQGSEA. V gave up 4 bases and J gave up 3 bases, with 5 bases separating them. CDR3 sequence (DNA): TGCAGCGTTGGGGAGACAGATACGCAGTATTTT. It yields the protein CSVGETDTQYF.

The genes are TRBV24-1 and TRBJ2-1; TRBD1 is a possible D gene (6 bases). There are 14 residues in the CDR3. Germline-derived CDR1 and CDR2 are KGHDR and SFDVKD. Trimming shortened V by 5 bases and J by 3 bases, and 10 bases separated the two germline ends. The DNA of the CDR3 is TGTGCCACCAGTGGCCTGGGACACTACAATGAGCAGTTCTTC. Encoded protein: CATSGLGHYNEQFF.

The genes are TRBV5-6 and TRBJ2-6; perhaps TRBD2 as D (5 bases). Germline V gene data show CDR1 as SGHDT and CDR2 as YYEEEE. The length of the CDR3 is 18 residues. Trimming removed 1 base at V and 1 base at J, with 15 bases between. The CDR3 nucleotides read TGTGCCAGCAGCTTGAGTATTGGCGGGCGGTCTGGGGCCAACGTCCTGACTTTC. It specifies CASSLSIGGRSGANVLTF.

The chain joins TRBV7-2 to TRBJ1-2; D may be TRBD1 (5 bases). Germline lookup yields CDR1 SGHTA and CDR2 FQGNSA. With 5 bases removed from V and 7 bases from J, the gap between germline ends came to 14 bases. The CDR3 contains 13 residues. CDR3 residues: CASSQTAVGGYTF. CDR3 DNA: TGTGCCAGCAGCCAGACAGCTGTTGGTGGCTACACCTTC.

This clonotype was recorded a few times. DNA for the CDR3: TGCAGCGTGGGGCGGGAGGCGGGCACAGATACGCAGTATTTT. Translation: CSVGREAGTDTQYF. The chain links TRBV29-1 to TRBJ2-3, with TRBD2 identical over 8 bases. CDR1 and CDR2 from the germline V gene are SQVTM and ANQGSEA. CDR3 length: 14 amino acids. J gave up 1 base and V 6 bases, and 6 bases lay outside the gene matches.

This clonotype was observed many times. The chain's CDR3 is CASSLRSPGIPEAFF. The CDR3 DNA is TGTGCCAGCAGCTTGAGGTCCCCCGGAATACCTGAAGCTTTCTTT. V gene TRBV5-6 combines with J gene TRBJ1-1; D not certain. With 1 base removed from V and 6 bases from J, the gap between germline ends came to 16 bases. Germline CDR1 SGHDT, CDR2 YYEEEE. The CDR3 is 15 residues long.

The chain carries TRBV3-1 and TRBJ2-3, with TRBD2 matching over 10 bases. V lost 0 bases to trimming and J lost 4 bases; unmatched junction nucleotides: 16. The CDR3 has 20 residues. The germline V gene has CDR1 LGHDT and CDR2 YNNKEL (reference sequence). This chain's CDR3 is CASSQDKSSGGFCFPDTQYF. The CDR3 bases are TGTGCCAGCAGCCAAGATAAGTCTAGCGGGGGTTTTTGTTTTCCAGATACGCAGTATTTT.

The table lists this clonotype with a few counts. The gene calls are TRBV24-1 and TRBJ2-1; a weak D match, TRBD2 (6 bases). V lost 9 bases, J lost 5 bases, and 7 bases lay in between. The CDR3 is 11 amino acids. Germline V CDR1 and CDR2: KGHDR, SFDVKD. CDR3 in amino acids: CATERDNEQFF. In nucleotides, the CDR3 is TGTGCCACCGAGCGGGACAATGAGCAGTTCTTC.

There are a few counts of this clonotype. Here the CDR3 DNA reads TGCAGTGCTAGAGGGCCCCCAGGTCGGGGGATGCTTTACAATGAGCAGTTCTTC. It is translated as CSARGPPGRGMLYNEQFF. The chain has TRBV20-1 and TRBJ2-1; possibly TRBD2 for D (6 bases). The V end lost 1 base, the J end lost 4 bases, and 23 bases lay between the germline ends. Germline values: CDR1 DFQATT, CDR2 SNEGSKA (reference sequence). CDR3 size: 18 residues.

The V call is TRBV29-1, the J call TRBJ2-3; a weak D match, TRBD1 (5 bases). CDR3 size: 14 residues. The V end was cut by 4 bases, the J end by 0 bases, with 11 bases between. In germline, CDR1 is SQVTM, CDR2 ANQGSEA. The CDR3 is CSVVNRFSTDTQYF. The CDR3 DNA sequence: TGCAGCGTTGTTAACAGGTTTAGCACAGATACGCAGTATTTT.

J is TRBJ2-2 and V is TRBV7-2; no reliable D call. V was pared by 4 bases and J by 2 bases, with 11 bases between. CDR1 and CDR2 (germline): SGHTA, FQGNSA. CDR3 length: 15 residues. The CDR3 sequence is CASSSNRVNTGELFF. The CDR3 DNA reads as TGTGCCAGCAGCTCGAATCGCGTTAACACCGGGGAGCTGTTTTTT. Full variable domain (outside the CDR3, taken from reference TRBV7-2 and TRBJ2-2): GAGVSQSPSNKVTEKGKDVELRCDPISGHTALYWYRQSLGQGLEFLIYFQGNSAPDKSGLPSDRFSAERTGGSVSTLTIQRTQQEDSAVYLCASSSNRVNTGELFFGEGSRLTVL.

In its sample, this clonotype was seen a few times. This chain links TRBV28 with TRBJ2-7, with 16 bases fitting TRBD2. Per germline, CDR1 MDHEN and CDR2 SYDVKM. V shed 3 bases and J 4 bases; nucleotides not matched to a gene: 12. The CDR3 totals 19 residues. As DNA, the CDR3 is TGTGCCAGCAGTTTTCCCTTAGGGACTAGCGGGGGGGGGCAATACGAGCAGTACTTC. Encoded protein: CASSFPLGTSGGGQYEQYF.

This clonotype has just a few counts. V usage is TRBV20-1 and J usage is TRBJ2-7; possible D gene TRBD2, 6 bases. The CDR3 consists of 11 residues. V shed 6 bases and J shed 3 bases, with 9 bases lying between them. Germline-derived CDR1 and CDR2 are DFQATT and SNEGSKA (reference sequence). The CDR3 DNA sequence: TGCAGTGCCCAGACTAGCTACGAGCAGTACTTC. Protein product: CSAQTSYEQYF.

This clonotype was found many times. The V and J genes are TRBV20-1 and TRBJ2-1; the D gene is possibly TRBD1 (5 bases). The CDR3 length is 14 residues. V lost 2 bases, J lost 8 bases, and 16 bases lay in between. CDR1 DFQATT and CDR2 SNEGSKA come from the germline V gene (reference sequence). The CDR3 is CSARREQVSDEQFF. The CDR3 DNA follows: TGCAGTGCTAGACGCGAACAGGTCTCCGATGAGCAGTTCTTC.

This clonotype was seen a few times. The chain employs TRBV7-2 and TRBJ2-5; TRBD1 is a possible D gene (6 bases). The CDR3 is made up of 14 amino acids. Per germline, CDR1 SGHTA and CDR2 FQGNSA. V gave up 1 base and J gave up 3 bases, with 9 bases separating them. The CDR3 nucleotides read TGTGCCAGCAGCTTAGACTGGACAGAAGAGACCCAGTACTTC. This encodes CASSLDWTEETQYF.

In its sample, this clonotype was seen many times. The chain links TRBV10-3 to TRBJ2-7; the D gene is possibly TRBD2 (6 bases). Between the trimmed V and J ends, which lost 5 bases and 5 bases, there was a span of 7 bases. The CDR3 runs 11 residues. Germline lookup yields CDR1 ENHRY and CDR2 SYGVKD. The CDR3 region has the DNA TGTGCCATCAGTAGGAGGGACGAGCAGTACTTC. This translates into CAISRRDEQYF.

This clonotype was picked up a small number of times. The germline gene is not matched at one end of the junction; a read error may be the cause. The chain recombines TRBV11-3 with TRBJ2-1, with D hard to call. Germline V CDR1 and CDR2: SGHNT, YENEEA. This CDR3 region has 12 residues. The DNA of the CDR3 is TGTGCCAGCAGCCCAGGCTACGATGAGCAGTTCTTC. Encoded protein: CASSPGYDEQFF.

At least ten counts were recorded for this clonotype. The V gene is TRBV7-2, the J gene TRBJ2-1, with 10 bases matching TRBD2. CDR3 size: 14 residues. Unmatched junction bases numbered 4, after V lost 5 bases and J lost 6 bases. In germline, CDR1 is SGHTA, CDR2 FQGNSA. CDR3 protein: CASSEIAGGNEQFF. The CDR3 DNA sequence: TGTGCCAGCAGCGAAATAGCGGGAGGCAATGAGCAGTTCTTC. The full variable domain, rest sourced from reference TRBV7-2 and TRBJ2-1, is GAGVSQSPSNKVTEKGKDVELRCDPISGHTALYWYRQSLGQGLEFLIYFQGNSAPDKSGLPSDRFSAERTGGSVSTLTIQRTQQEDSAVYLCASSEIAGGNEQFFGPGTRLTVL.